This T cell receptor beta chain came from a study of CD8+CD57+ T cells in acquired aplastic anemia. The study, taken as a whole, reports: Approximately 28 CD8+ CDR3 sequences were shared between patients and controls.

It was patients with CD8+CD57+ cell expansion by flow cytometry who were chosen for sequencing. The study sampled blood from patients who had received no therapy. On this clonotype itself: What it recognizes is unknown.

For CDR3 and TCR beta VDJ profiling, genomic DNA was the template used. TCRdb redid the calling of the reads with MiXCR, one entry per CDR3 protein. The data hold approximately 57,000 distinct CDR3 sequences, with just over 55% observed a single time. This CDR3 is built from 11 residues. Germline-derived CDR1 and CDR2 are MNHNY and SVGAGI (reference sequence). V lost 1 base, J lost 8 bases, and 3 bases lay in between. The sample consisted of sorted CD4+, CD8+, or CD8+CD57+ T cells (not recorded which) from PBMCs. The rearrangement joins TRBV6-6 to TRBJ2-1; D remains ambiguous. The TCR sequence derives from a human donor with aplastic anemia. CDR3 coding DNA: TGTGCCAGCAGTTACTTCGATGAGCAGTTCTTC. Amino acid sequence: CASSYFDEQFF.